Below are 17 T cell receptor beta chains sequenced from a single sample in a study of human T cells and chemical hapten exposure. In the library, unique molecular identifiers were attached to individual cDNA molecules. TCRdb fed the reads into MiXCR, producing one record per CDR3 protein. Of about 120,000 distinct CDR3 sequences listed, approximately 9% are singletons. The template was total RNA from unfractionated whole blood. Sequenced: whole blood. The receptors were gathered from a human donor in good health. Some clones in this sample may be carry-over from other donors' samples.

This chain uses TRBV5-1 with TRBJ1-2; 7 nucleotides agree with TRBD1. J lost 4 bases, V lost 5 bases, and 14 bases had no gene match. CDR1 and CDR2 from the germline V gene are SGHRS and YFSETQ. The CDR3 has 16 residues. Written as DNA, the CDR3 is TGCGCCAGCAGTCGACCAGGGGGGGAAGGGGGCTATGGCTACACCTTC. Amino acid sequence: CASSRPGGEGGYGYTF.

This clonotype was observed many times. V gene TRBV5-1 combines with J gene TRBJ2-5; TRBD1 matches at 8 bases. Trimming took 3 bases from V and 2 from J; bases not matched to a gene: 0. Germline CDR1 and CDR2: SGHRS and YFSETQ. CDR3 length: 13 amino acids. DNA for the CDR3: TGCGCCAGCAGCTGGACAGGGCAAGAGACCCAGTACTTC. It codes for CASSWTGQETQYF.

In its sample, this clonotype was seen a few times. The chain couples TRBV27 to TRBJ2-1; D call uncertain. The CDR3 runs 12 residues. Germline V gene lookup returns CDR1 MNHEY and CDR2 SMNVEV (reference sequence). The V end was cut by 4 bases, the J end by 7 bases, with 8 bases between. The CDR3 loop reads CASSSPSNEQFF. As DNA, the CDR3 is TGTGCCAGCAGTTCGCCTTCTAATGAGCAGTTCTTC.

This clonotype turned up a few times. J is TRBJ1-5 and V is TRBV6-6, with D tentatively TRBD1 (5 bases). The CDR3 spans 17 residues. Germline values: CDR1 MNHNY, CDR2 SVGAGI (reference sequence). V lost 3 bases and J lost 4, with 19 bases in between. CDR3 nucleotide sequence: TGTGCCAGCAGTTATCCCGGGGCGCAGGGCGGAAATCAGCCCCAGCATTTT. Protein sequence: CASSYPGAQGGNQPQHF.

This clonotype showed up just a few times. CDR3 residues: CASSWDTDYGYTF. DNA of the CDR3: TGCGCCAGCAGTTGGGACACCGACTATGGCTACACCTTC. The J gene is TRBJ1-2, the V gene TRBV5-1; perhaps TRBD1 as D (6 bases). The V gene's germline CDR1 is SGHRS and CDR2 YFSETQ. There are 13 residues in the CDR3. Trimming stripped 5 bases from V and 3 bases from J, with 11 bases between.

This clonotype was seen more than once but under ten times. V and J are TRBV7-6 and TRBJ2-7, with D possibly being TRBD1 (5 bases). CDR1 is SGHVS and CDR2 is FNYEAQ in the germline V gene. The germline V and J ends were trimmed by 5 bases and 4 bases, with 12 bases remaining between them. This CDR3 contains 13 residues. Here the CDR3 DNA reads TGTGCCAGCAGCCCAGGGCCTGGATACGAGCAGTACTTC. This sequence encodes CASSPGPGYEQYF.

The gene calls are TRBV9 and TRBJ2-2; D is possibly TRBD1 (5 bases). The length of the CDR3 is 15 residues. V lost 6 bases and J lost 0, with 12 bases in between. The germline gives CDR1 SGDLS, CDR2 YYNGEE. Here the CDR3 reads CASTPTVTNTGELFF. For the CDR3, the DNA is TGTGCCAGCACCCCGACAGTCACGAACACCGGGGAGCTGTTTTTT.

The chain has TRBV29-1 and TRBJ2-1; a weak D match, TRBD2 (5 bases). Trimming took off 7 bases at V and 4 bases at J, with 17 bases between the two ends. CDR1 is SQVTM, CDR2 ANQGSEA, per germline. The CDR3 is made up of 14 amino acids. This chain's CDR3 is CSGSPLAVYNEQFF. CDR3 DNA: TGCAGCGGCTCCCCTCTAGCAGTTTACAATGAGCAGTTCTTC.

This clonotype was counted ten times or more. This chain connects TRBV4-3 to TRBJ2-7, with 9 bases aligning to TRBD1. The CDR3 loop spans 16 amino acids. From germline, CDR1 is LGHNA and CDR2 YSLEER. With V trimmed by 0 bases and J by 7 bases, 10 bases remained unmatched. The CDR3 nucleotides are TGCGCCAGCAGCCAAGATACGAACAGGGGGCTCCGGGAGCAGTACTTC. It encodes CASSQDTNRGLREQYF.

This clonotype was counted a few times. This chain connects TRBV29-1 to TRBJ2-7; D is possibly TRBD2 (6 bases). CDR1 SQVTM and CDR2 ANQGSEA come from the germline V gene. The CDR3 has 13 amino acids. Trimming stripped 3 bases from V and 2 bases from J, with 11 bases between. CDR3 loop: CSVDSGETYEQYF. The CDR3 DNA sequence: TGCAGCGTTGATTCGGGAGAAACCTACGAGCAGTACTTC.

The V gene is TRBV18, the J gene TRBJ1-5; D is undetermined. The germline gives CDR1 KGHSH, CDR2 LQKENI. The CDR3 sequence is 16 residues long. Trimming shortened V by 6 bases and J by 6 bases, and 21 bases separated the two germline ends. The DNA for the CDR3 is TGTGCCAGCTCCCCCGGCGAGAGGGAAAAAGGTCAGCCCCAGCATTTT. As protein: CASSPGEREKGQPQHF.

This clonotype has just a few counts. The chain combines TRBV27 with TRBJ1-6; possible D gene TRBD1, 5 bases. The V end was cut by 2 bases, the J end by 10 bases, with 12 bases between. The CDR3 runs 14 residues. The germline CDR1 and CDR2 sequences are MNHEY and SMNVEV (reference sequence). The chain's CDR3 is CASSLRQYQSPLHF. In DNA form, the CDR3 reads TGTGCCAGCAGTTTACGACAGTACCAGTCACCCCTCCACTTT.

The chain uses TRBV9 and TRBJ2-5; 9 bases fit TRBD2. The V gene end was trimmed by 0 bases and the J gene end by 4 bases; junction bases not matched to a gene: 7. The CDR3 sequence is 16 residues long. CDR1 and CDR2 (germline): SGDLS, YYNGEE. CDR3 DNA: TGTGCCAGCAGCGTAGAGGCGGGGGGGCCCTCAGAGACCCAGTACTTC. Its translation: CASSVEAGGPSETQYF.

The chain links TRBV6-5 to TRBJ2-5, with D perhaps matching TRBD2 (7 bases). The V end lost 8 bases, the J end lost 4 bases, and 14 bases lay between the germline ends. The CDR3 is made up of 13 amino acids. Germline assignment: CDR1 MNHEY and CDR2 SVGAGI. The CDR3 region has the DNA TGTGCCAGCGCCGGGGGCGGGAGAGAGACCCAGTACTTC. This translates into CASAGGGRETQYF.

The V and J genes are TRBV7-9 and TRBJ2-3; TRBD2 matches 12 bases. V was pared by 5 bases and J by 4 bases, with 7 bases of the junction left unmatched. The CDR3 is made up of 16 amino acids. Germline lookup yields CDR1 SEHNR and CDR2 FQNEAQ (reference sequence). The CDR3 nucleotides are TGTGCCAGCAGCCCCCTAGCGGGAGGGCCGGCAGATACGCAGTATTTT. Amino acid sequence: CASSPLAGGPADTQYF.

A word on this clonotype: A much larger clone sits a single nucleotide away, making a read error possible. The rearrangement links TRBV7-8 to TRBJ1-2; D may be TRBD1 (5 bases). The CDR3 spans 12 residues. The germline CDR1 and CDR2 sequences are SGHVS and FQNEAQ. The CDR3 region has the DNA TGTGCCAACAGCCAGGGAGGGACCGGCTACACCTTC. Encoded protein: CANSQGGTGYTF.

The chain has TRBV12-3 or TRBV12-4 and TRBJ2-7, with D uncertain. This CDR3 comprises 14 residues. Trimming stripped 6 bases from V and 7 bases from J, with 19 bases between. The CDR3 region is CASRDGRTWGEQYF. DNA for the CDR3: TGTGCCAGCAGGGACGGACGGACCTGGGGTGAGCAGTACTTC.